Listed here are 26 T cell receptor beta chains from one sample, sequenced in a study of tumor and adjacent non-tumor tissue in lung cancer. TCRbeta libraries were built with three rounds of nested PCR, modified from ARM-PCR. In TCRdb, the multiplex PCR reads were re-called with MiXCR into one record per CDR3 protein. The repertoire holds about 75,000 distinct CDR3 sequences, with around four fifths as singletons. No cell sorting was done before RNA was extracted from the tissue. The sample comprised lung tumor tissue. These receptors originate from a woman aged 50 to 60 with non-small cell lung cancer.

This clonotype was found a few times. The chain employs TRBV18 and TRBJ1-5, with D tentatively TRBD1 (6 bases). Trimming stripped 9 bases from V and 5 bases from J, with 20 bases between. The CDR3 is 15 residues long. CDR1 is KGHSH and CDR2 is LQKENI in the germline V gene. The DNA for the CDR3 is TGTGCCAGTTCCCGAAGGGGGGGACCCGATCAGCCCCAGCATTTT. Protein sequence: CASSRRGGPDQPQHF.

Notes on this clonotype: A much larger clone lies one base from this, so it may be a read error. The chain combines TRBV14 with TRBJ2-1; D might be TRBD2 (6 bases). Germline V lookup: CDR1 SGHDN, CDR2 FVKESK. V lost 1 base and J lost 5, with 15 bases in between. CDR3 length: 16 amino acids. CDR3 protein: CASSQASRRVNNEQFF. The CDR3 DNA reads as TGTGCCAGCAGCCAAGCAAGCAGGAGGGTGAACAATGAGCAGTTCTTC.

On this clonotype: Germline is not matched at one junction end, which may reflect a read error. V and J are TRBV5-1 and TRBJ1-2; no firm D call. Germline values: CDR1 SGHRS, CDR2 YFSETQ. The CDR3 length is 13 residues. As DNA, the CDR3 is TGCGCCAGCAGCCCGGGTGATACCGCTGTCTACATCTTC. This sequence encodes CASSPGDTAVYIF.

J is TRBJ2-3 and V is TRBV29-1, with 10 bases identical to TRBD2. This CDR3 is 14 amino acids long. CDR1 and CDR2 from the germline V gene are SQVTM and ANQGSEA. Germline trimming cut 5 bases from V and 12 bases from J; bases unmatched to any gene: 14. CDR3 in amino acids: CSVSSGRESNSQYF. CDR3 nucleotide sequence: TGCAGCGTTTCTAGCGGGAGAGAATCAAATTCACAGTATTTT.

This clonotype was observed many times. The rearrangement uses TRBV28 and TRBJ2-1; 13 positions agree with TRBD2. Per the germline V gene, CDR1 is MDHEN and CDR2 is SYDVKM. V was pared by 5 bases and J by 0 bases, with 22 bases of the junction left unmatched. The CDR3 is made up of 23 amino acids. The CDR3 coding sequence is TGTGCCAGCAGTACCCTCGCAGCCGGGGAACTAGCGGGAGGGAAGGGCTCCTACAATGAGCAGTTCTTC. Encoded protein: CASSTLAAGELAGGKGSYNEQFF.

On this clonotype: No conserved phenylalanine or tryptophan ends this CDR3, so it is likely a read error. V usage is TRBV20-1 and J usage is TRBJ1-1, with D possibly matching TRBD1 (5 bases). The CDR3 spans 14 residues. Germline CDR1 DFQATT, CDR2 SNEGSKA (reference sequence). The CDR3 nucleotides are TGCAGTACTAGTTGGGGCAGGGTGAACACTGAAGCTTTCCTT. Protein product: CSTSWGRVNTEAFL.

For this clonotype: Since no conserved phenylalanine or tryptophan closes the CDR3, a read error is the likely cause. V usage is TRBV11-2 and J usage is TRBJ2-7; tentatively, D is TRBD1 (5 bases). The germline gives CDR1 SGHAT, CDR2 FQNNGV. The CDR3 covers 14 residues. This CDR3 is CASSLTDTAYDQYS. CDR3 coding DNA: TGTGCCAGCAGCCTGACGGACACTGCGTACGACCAGTACTCC.

Remarks on this clonotype: The conserved phenylalanine or tryptophan normally closing the CDR3 is absent here, so this likely arose from a read error. It is unclear where the CDR3 begins or ends on the DNA, so no DNA is shown, and the CDR3 is as TCRdb lists it. The chain is built from TRBV12-3 or TRBV12-4 and TRBJ2-2; the D call in the table, TRBD1, was not verified against the DNA. The CDR3 is 13 residues long, ends included. This CDR3 reads CASSTGFTGELLI.

About this clonotype itself: Mismatch with germline at one junction end may stem from a read error. This chain connects TRBV5-4 to TRBJ2-2; maybe TRBD2 (6 bases). The CDR3 has 14 amino acids. CDR1 is SGHNT and CDR2 is YYREEE in the germline V gene (reference sequence). The CDR3 DNA follows: TGTGCCAGCAGCATTGGTGCGGGAACCGGGGAGCAGTTTTTT. Encoded protein: CASSIGAGTGEQFF.

The CDR3 reads CASSQVGVVGQENYEQYF. CDR3 bases: TGCGCCAGCAGCCAAGTCGGTGTTGTGGGACAGGAGAACTACGAGCAGTACTTC. The chain uses TRBV4-1 and TRBJ2-7; TRBD1 matches at 8 bases. There are 18 residues in the CDR3. Germline V gene data show CDR1 as MGHRA and CDR2 as YSYEKL. J lost 3 bases, V lost 1 base, and 14 bases had no gene match.

In regard to this clonotype: One end of the junction varies from germline; a read error may be responsible. The chain carries TRBV6-1 and TRBJ2-7, with D uncertain. CDR3 length: 13 residues. The germline gives CDR1 MNHNS, CDR2 SASEGT. The CDR3 DNA sequence: TGTGACAGCAGAGACTGGATGGGCTCCGAGCAGTACTTC. Translated: CDSRDWMGSEQYF.

As to this clonotype: One junction end disagrees with the germline gene, perhaps due to a read error. The chain carries TRBV29-1 and TRBJ2-1, with TRBD2 identical over 12 bases. CDR3 length equals 14 residues. The germline CDR1 and CDR2 sequences are SQVTM and ANQGSEA. The CDR3 loop reads CGVLEGLAGYEQFF. CDR3 DNA sequence: TGCGGCGTGCTGGAGGGACTAGCGGGTTATGAGCAGTTCTTC.

Regarding this clonotype: A read error may account for a junction end that differs from germline. This chain links TRBV10-1 with TRBJ2-7; D gene uncertain. Germline V gene lookup returns CDR1 WNHNN and CDR2 SYGVQD (reference sequence). This CDR3 is built from 12 residues. DNA of the CDR3: TGCGCCGGCAGTGCCTACTCCTACGAGCAGTACTTC. This sequence encodes CAGSAYSYEQYF.

The sample holds one count of this clonotype. A read error may produce the germline difference seen at one junction end. V and J are TRBV12-3 or TRBV12-4 and TRBJ2-1, with D tentatively TRBD1 or TRBD2 (5 bases each). The CDR3 sequence is 16 residues long. CDR3 nucleotide sequence: TGTGTCAGCAGTTCCCGGGACGTCGGAACCTACAATGAACAGTTCTTC. It codes for CVSSSRDVGTYNEQFF.

In its sample, this clonotype was seen many times. The J gene is TRBJ2-5, the V gene TRBV28; weak D call: TRBD2 (6 bases). The CDR3 contains 13 residues. V dropped 2 bases and J dropped 6 bases, with 10 bases sitting between them. Per germline, CDR1 MDHEN and CDR2 SYDVKM. The CDR3 coding sequence is TGTGCCAGCAGTTTAGGCGGGGAACAGACCCAGTACTTC. The encoded protein is CASSLGGEQTQYF.

This rearrangement joins TRBV28 to TRBJ2-5; 10 nucleotides line up with TRBD2. V trimming: 9 bases; J trimming: 9 bases; junction bases outside the gene matches: 16. The CDR3 has 15 amino acids. The V gene's germline CDR1 is MDHEN and CDR2 SYDVKM. DNA for the CDR3: TGTGCCAGGAGGCGACTAGCGGGTGAGGTGGAGGCCCAGTACTTC. The encoded protein is CARRRLAGEVEAQYF.

About this clonotype: A read error is likely, as this CDR3 ends without the conserved phenylalanine or tryptophan. The genes are TRBV5-5 and TRBJ2-7; D is perhaps TRBD2 (6 bases). Germline assignment: CDR1 SGHKS and CDR2 YYEKEE (reference sequence). Trimming stripped 4 bases from V and 4 bases from J, with 12 bases between. The CDR3 has 13 residues. The CDR3 sequence is CASSGGLLYEQYL. The CDR3 region has the DNA TGTGCCAGCAGCGGGGGACTGCTGTACGAGCAGTACCTC.

This clonotype has a count of ten or more. The CDR3 is CASSTGSRGEKLFF. The CDR3 nucleotides are TGTGCCAGCAGTACTGGGAGTAGGGGTGAAAAACTGTTTTTT. The chain couples TRBV6-2 or TRBV6-3 to TRBJ1-4, with D possibly TRBD1 on 5 matching bases. The CDR3 is 14 residues long. V shed 5 bases and J shed 7 bases, with 14 bases lying between them. The germline CDR1 and CDR2 sequences are MNHEY and SVGEGT.

For the CDR3, the DNA is TGTGCCACCCAATCAACCACAGTCTACGAGCAGTACTTC. Its protein product is CATQSTTVYEQYF. The genes are TRBV24-1 and TRBJ2-7, with D hard to call. CDR1 KGHDR and CDR2 SFDVKD come from the germline V gene. The CDR3 is 13 residues long. V dropped 9 bases and J dropped 3 bases, with 14 bases sitting between them.

The chain couples TRBV6-1 to TRBJ2-3, with TRBD1 matching 7 bases. The CDR3 has 13 residues. CDR1 and CDR2 (germline): MNHNS, SASEGT. In nucleotides, the CDR3 is TGTGTCTGCGGCGACAGGGAGCAAACTACGCAGTATTTT. This gives the protein CVCGDREQTTQYF.

Comments on this clonotype: The conserved phenylalanine or tryptophan is not found at the CDR3 terminus, so this likely reflects a read error. The limits of the CDR3 on the DNA are not certain, so only TCRdb's listed CDR3 is given. The CDR3 loop reads CASSYNPAGYNEQLL. The V gene is TRBV6-6, the J gene TRBJ2-1; TRBD2 is taken as the D call from the table, unchecked against the DNA. Ends included, the CDR3 has 15 residues. CDR1 is MNHNY and CDR2 is SVGAGI in the germline V gene (reference sequence).

A few counts support this clonotype. A clone one base away is much larger, so this may be a read error. This chain uses TRBV29-1 with TRBJ2-7; D is unclear. CDR1 and CDR2 (germline): SQVTM, ANQGSEA. Trimming removed 5 bases at V and 2 bases at J, with 19 bases between. The CDR3 covers 15 residues. The CDR3 sequence is CSVIAGDRSAYEQYF. The CDR3 nucleotides are TGCAGCGTTATAGCCGGCGACCGATCGGCCTACGAGCAGTACTTC.

In the case of this clonotype: Mismatch with germline at one junction end may stem from a read error. The rearrangement uses TRBV4-2 and TRBJ1-5; the match to TRBD1 covers 7 bases. CDR1 and CDR2 (germline): LGHNA, YNFKEQ. The CDR3 has 22 residues. CDR3 sequence (DNA): TGTGCCAGCAGCCAAGTCCCTATAGGAAATACAGGGGCAGCCTATAGCAATCAGTCCCAACATTTT. It codes for CASSQVPIGNTGAAYSNQSQHF.

This clonotype was picked up a small number of times. J is TRBJ1-1 and V is TRBV7-9; tentatively, D is TRBD1 (5 bases). CDR3 length: 14 residues. Germline CDR1 reads SEHNR; CDR2 reads FQNEAQ (reference sequence). V lost 0 bases and J 8 bases, leaving 13 bases between the germline ends. CDR3 sequence reads: CASSLAGTNEEAFF. The CDR3 coding sequence is TGTGCCAGCAGCTTAGCCGGGACCAACGAGGAAGCTTTCTTT.

As to this clonotype: An end of the junction differs from the germline gene, which may be a read error. The rearrangement links TRBV6-6 to TRBJ2-6; D may be TRBD1 or TRBD2 (5 bases each). Germline loops: CDR1 MNHNY, CDR2 SVGAGI (reference sequence). CDR3 length equals 16 residues. CDR3 DNA sequence: TGTGACAGCAGTGTTCCAGGGAGCTCTGGGGCCAGCGTCCTGAGTTTC. It codes for CDSSVPGSSGASVLSF.

This clonotype was counted between two and nine times. V gene TRBV29-1 combines with J gene TRBJ2-1; D uncertain. Germline V gene data show CDR1 as SQVTM and CDR2 as ANQGSEA. This CDR3 contains 11 residues. The CDR3 protein is CGFGNPDEQFF. In nucleotides, the CDR3 is TGCGGCTTTGGCAACCCGGATGAGCAGTTCTTC.